The rows below give T cell receptor beta chains drawn from one sample of a study of T-cell memory formation after mild COVID-19. One entry per CDR3 protein, called by TCRdb with MiXCR from the 5' RACE reads. The sample consists of 250,000 to 400,000 distinct CDR3 sequences, more than 13% of them appearing once. The specimen sequenced was PBMCs or a T cell subset sorted from them (not recorded which). Source of these receptors: a man aged 18 to 30 who had mild COVID-19 (a few samples of this study predate the infection). Cell type and time point are not known. The CDR3 runs from the conserved cysteine through the conserved F or W. D genes are given only for firm matches. Clone size, where shown, is once, few, many, or a class for clones that have expanded.

d_call cdr3_length j_call v_call clone_size cdr3_aa cdr3_nt
TRBD1 14 TRBJ2-1 TRBV29-1 few CSALRDRAYNEQFF TGCAGCGCCCTCCGGGACAGGGCATACAATGAGCAGTTCTTC
TRBD2 14 TRBJ2-1 TRBV11-3 . CASSPGGRRREQFF TGTGCCAGCAGCCCGGGGGGGCGAAGGCGCGAGCAGTTCTTC
TRBD1 14 TRBJ1-1 TRBV12-3/TRBV12-4 few CASRGDSLNTEAFF TGTGCCAGCAGAGGGGACAGCCTCAACACTGAAGCTTTCTTT
. 14 TRBJ1-1 TRBV11-2 few CASSLILWGTEAFF TGTGCCAGCAGCCTCATTCTTTGGGGCACTGAAGCTTTCTTT
. 14 TRBJ2-3 TRBV7-3 few CASSSADSTDTQYF TGTGCCAGCAGCTCAGCGGACAGCACAGATACGCAGTATTTT
. 18 TRBJ2-6 TRBV24-1 . CATSDSAWGDSGANVLTF TGTGCCACCAGTGATTCAGCCTGGGGGGACTCTGGGGCCAACGTCCTGACTTTC
. 15 TRBJ2-3 TRBV5-5 few CASSPVFSSTDTQYF TGTGCCAGCAGCCCAGTGTTCTCTAGCACAGATACGCAGTATTTT
. 13 TRBJ1-6 TRBV19 . CASSGTGNSPLHF TGTGCCAGTAGTGGGACGGGGAATTCACCCCTCCACTTT
TRBD2 12 TRBJ2-3 TRBV20-1 many CSSHSGVDTQYF TGCAGTTCACATAGCGGGGTGGATACGCAGTATTTT
. 14 TRBJ1-5 TRBV5-5 few CASRPGVGNQPQHF TGTGCCAGCAGGCCAGGAGTGGGCAATCAGCCCCAGCATTTT
TRBD1 14 TRBJ2-4 TRBV9 few CASSVGQGKNIQYF TGTGCCAGCAGCGTCGGACAGGGGAAAAACATTCAGTACTTC
. 14 TRBJ1-1 TRBV4-2 few CASSYGRPNTEAFF TGTGCCAGCAGCTACGGACGGCCGAACACTGAAGCTTTCTTT
. 15 TRBJ1-4 TRBV20-1 . CSARDAKGGDEKLFF TGCAGTGCTAGAGATGCCAAGGGGGGCGATGAAAAACTGTTTTTT
. 16 TRBJ2-1 TRBV4-1 few CASSQNRARAKDEQFF TGCGCCAGCAGCCAAAACCGGGCCAGGGCCAAGGATGAGCAGTTCTTC
. 19 TRBJ1-6 TRBV24-1 few CATSEWPWVGRGVNSPLHF TGTGCCACCAGTGAATGGCCTTGGGTAGGCCGCGGAGTAAATTCACCCCTCCACTTT
TRBD1 14 TRBJ2-3 TRBV24-1 few CATSDPQGTGTQYF TGTGCCACCAGTGATCCACAGGGGACAGGTACGCAGTATTTT
. 15 TRBJ2-5 TRBV20-1 . CSAFNRGGSEETQYF TGCAGTGCTTTTAATCGAGGGGGTTCGGAAGAGACCCAGTACTTC
TRBD2 15 TRBJ2-7 TRBV3-1 . CASSQELAGPYEQYF TGTGCCAGCAGCCAAGAGCTAGCGGGCCCCTACGAGCAGTACTTC
TRBD1 14 TRBJ2-1 TRBV6-5 few CASSFAGGFIEQFF TGTGCCAGCAGTTTTGCAGGGGGCTTCATTGAGCAGTTCTTC
. 13 TRBJ2-7 TRBV12-3/TRBV12-4 . CASSFGSAYEQYF TGTGCCAGCAGTTTCGGTTCCGCCTACGAGCAGTACTTC
. 13 TRBJ2-1 TRBV7-2 few CASSLGGVGEQFF TGTGCCAGCAGCTTAGGAGGGGTAGGTGAGCAGTTCTTC
TRBD1 17 TRBJ1-2 TRBV25-1 few CASSRSGTGAANYGYTF TGTGCCAGCAGCCGCAGTGGGACAGGGGCGGCTAACTATGGCTACACCTTC
. 14 TRBJ2-2 TRBV5-1 many CASSLRTDTGELFF TGCGCCAGCAGCCTAAGAACAGACACCGGGGAGCTGTTTTTT
TRBD2 16 TRBJ2-1 TRBV4-3 few CASSQDGELAGAEQFF TGCGCCAGCAGCCAAGATGGTGAACTAGCGGGGGCTGAGCAGTTCTTC
TRBD2 15 TRBJ2-1 TRBV7-6 few CASSRGGTAYNEQFF TGTGCCAGCAGTCGCGGGGGGACGGCGTACAATGAGCAGTTCTTC
. 16 TRBJ2-3 TRBV7-2 few CASSSHRDMHTDTQYF TGTGCCAGCAGCTCGCACAGGGATATGCACACAGATACGCAGTATTTT
. 12 TRBJ1-2 TRBV20-1 few CSATDRLDGYTF TGCAGTGCTACGGATAGGTTGGACGGCTACACCTTC
TRBD1 15 TRBJ2-2 TRBV27 many CASGRDRGMSGELFF TGTGCCAGCGGCCGGGACAGGGGGATGTCAGGGGAGCTGTTTTTT
. 14 TRBJ2-5 TRBV6-5 . CASSPGLRQETQYF TGTGCCAGCAGTCCAGGGTTGCGCCAAGAGACCCAGTACTTC
. 15 TRBJ1-2 TRBV4-1 . CASRGIRAGDYGYTF TGCGCCAGCAGGGGAATAAGGGCCGGGGATTATGGCTACACCTTC
. 15 TRBJ2-7 TRBV5-1 many CASSYGRGERDEQYF TGCGCCAGCAGCTATGGACGGGGTGAGAGAGACGAGCAGTACTTC